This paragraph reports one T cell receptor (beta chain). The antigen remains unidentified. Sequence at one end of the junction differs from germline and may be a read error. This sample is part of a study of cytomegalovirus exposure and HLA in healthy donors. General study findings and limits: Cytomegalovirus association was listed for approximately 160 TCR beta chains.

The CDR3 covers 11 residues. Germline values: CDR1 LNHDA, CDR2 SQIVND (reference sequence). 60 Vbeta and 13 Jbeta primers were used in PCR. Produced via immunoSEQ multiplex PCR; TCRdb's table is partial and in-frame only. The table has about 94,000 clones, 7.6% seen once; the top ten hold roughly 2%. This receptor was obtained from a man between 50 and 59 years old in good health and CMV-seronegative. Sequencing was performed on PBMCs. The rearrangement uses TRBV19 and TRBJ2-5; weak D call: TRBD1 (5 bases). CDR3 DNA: TGTGCCAGTATCAATAGACAGAAAGGGGACTTC. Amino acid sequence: CASINRQKGDF. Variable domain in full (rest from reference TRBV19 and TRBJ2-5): DGGITQSPKYLFRKEGQNVTLSCEQNLNHDAMYWYRQDPGQGLRLIYYSQIVNDFQKGDIAEGYSVSREKKESFPLTVTSAQKNPTAFYLCASINRQKGDFGPGTRLLVL.